Included here is one TCR beta chain sequence, with context. Its matching antigen is unknown. At the Johns Hopkins FTIC core, DNA taken from cultured CD4+ T cells was sequenced by way of the Oncomine TCR Beta short-read assay. Cultures of CD4+ T cells served as the source for extracting genomic DNA. TCRdb redid the calling of the PCR reads with MiXCR, one entry per CDR3 protein. In the table there are about 20,000 distinct CDR3 sequences, just under 55% of which are singletons. Treatment: roughly 11-day PBMC culture with coronavirus spike peptide pools or control peptides (ViraFEST assay). This record belongs to a study of vaccination and CD4 T cells after COVID-19. At the level of the study: Collection of post-COVID samples occurred a median 101 days after diagnosis, spanning a range of 35 to 161.

Broader study findings: Analysis of convalescent patients found that 304 of 307 vaccine-specific clones were spike mono-reactive.

The sample was CD4+ T cells from blood, cultured in vitro. The receptor comes from a human donor who had recovered from COVID-19.

The DNA for the CDR3 is TGTGCCAGACAGACAGAAGGCTACACCTTC. It specifies CARQTEGYTF. V and J are TRBV6-1 and TRBJ1-2; weak D call: TRBD1 (5 bases). The CDR3 runs to 10 residues. V was shortened by 9 bases and J by 8 bases, with 10 bases between the two germline ends. Germline V lookup: CDR1 MNHNS, CDR2 SASEGT.